This TCR beta chain is drawn from a study of OX40 agonist ivuxolimab in advanced cancers. Study-wide context: Treatment of patients was with ivuxolimab, an agonistic anti-OX40 (CD134) antibody. General study results and limits: More expanded clones were seen, on average, in CD8+ T cells than in CD4+.

For this clone: As yet, its antigen is unknown.

CDR3 length: 14 amino acids. Only in-frame clones appear in the TCRdb table, and some are missing; sequencing was by immunoSEQ multiplex PCR. The sample contains around 74,000 clones, 92% of which appear only once. The TCR originated in an adult with an advanced solid tumor such as melanoma, head and neck, liver or kidney cancer. Here the sequenced sample was CD4+ or CD8+ T cells sorted from blood, taken in a trial of the OX40 agonist ivuxolimab. The chain uses TRBV21-1 and TRBJ1-1. TRBV21-1 is classified as a pseudogene. The CDR3 loop reads CASSKVQRGTEAFF. CDR3 coding DNA: TGTGCCAGCAGCAAAGTTCAGAGAGGCACTGAAGCTTTCTTT.